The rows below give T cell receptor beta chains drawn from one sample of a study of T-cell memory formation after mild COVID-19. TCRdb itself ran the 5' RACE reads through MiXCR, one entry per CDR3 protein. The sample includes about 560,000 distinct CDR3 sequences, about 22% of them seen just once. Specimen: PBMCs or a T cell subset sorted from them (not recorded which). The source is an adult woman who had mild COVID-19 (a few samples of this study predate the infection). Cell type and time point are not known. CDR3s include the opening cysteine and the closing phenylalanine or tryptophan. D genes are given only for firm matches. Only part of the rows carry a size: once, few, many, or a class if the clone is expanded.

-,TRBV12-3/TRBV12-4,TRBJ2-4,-,TGTGCCAGCAGCTCCCCCCCCATAGCCAAAAACATTCAGTACTTC,CASSSPPIAKNIQYF
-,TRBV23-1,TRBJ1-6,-,TGCGCCAGCAGTTGTTGGCAGGCCCAAAATTCACCCCTCCACTTT,CASSCWQAQNSPLHF
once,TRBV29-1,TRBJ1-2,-,TGCAGCGTAAAACAAGGGGGTGGCTACACCTTC,CSVKQGGGYTF
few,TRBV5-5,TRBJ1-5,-,TGTGCCAGCAAGAATCAGCCCCAGCATTTT,CASKNQPQHF
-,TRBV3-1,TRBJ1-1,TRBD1,TGTGCCAGCAGCCACGGGACAGGGGGGATAACTGAAGCTTTCTTT,CASSHGTGGITEAFF
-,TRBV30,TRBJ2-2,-,TGTGCCTGGACCGGGACAACGAACACCGGGGAGCTGTTTTTT,CAWTGTTNTGELFF
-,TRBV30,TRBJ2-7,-,TGTGCCTGGAGTGCAGGCAGGGGTGGAAACGAGCAGTACTTC,CAWSAGRGGNEQYF
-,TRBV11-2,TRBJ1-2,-,TGTGCCAGCAGCTCCTTCCAGGACGCCGCAGTGGGCTATGGCTACACCTTC,CASSSFQDAAVGYGYTF
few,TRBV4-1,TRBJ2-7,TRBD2,TGCGCCAGCAGCCAAGATCGAGGAGCGGGGGCCTACGAGCAGTACTTC,CASSQDRGAGAYEQYF
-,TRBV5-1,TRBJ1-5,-,TGCGCCAGCAGCTTGTACGGAGACTTTAATCAGCCCCAGCATTTT,CASSLYGDFNQPQHF
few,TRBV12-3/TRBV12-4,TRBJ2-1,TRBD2,TGTGCCAGCAGTTTCGGGGGGGGGAGTTCCAATGAGCAGTTCTTC,CASSFGGGSSNEQFF
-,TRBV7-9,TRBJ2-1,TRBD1,TGTGCCAGCAGCTGGGGTACAGGGGGCGATGAGCAGTTCTTC,CASSWGTGGDEQFF
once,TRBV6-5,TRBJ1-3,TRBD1,TGTGCCAGTGCCGGGACAGGCGTCTCTGGAAACACCATATATTTT,CASAGTGVSGNTIYF
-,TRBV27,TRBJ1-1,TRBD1,TGTGCCAGCAGTTTATCGAGGGGACAGTCGAACACTGAAGCTTTCTTT,CASSLSRGQSNTEAFF
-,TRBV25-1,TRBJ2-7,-,TGTGCCAGCAGTGAATGGTTGGGGGGGGCACGCGACGAGCAGTACTTC,CASSEWLGGARDEQYF
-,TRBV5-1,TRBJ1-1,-,TGCGCCAGCAGCTTGGGACAGCATATGAACACTGAAGCTTTCTTT,CASSLGQHMNTEAFF
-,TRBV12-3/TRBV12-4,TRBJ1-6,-,TGTGCCAGCAGTAACCTTGAGATGCATAATTCACCCCTCCACTTT,CASSNLEMHNSPLHF
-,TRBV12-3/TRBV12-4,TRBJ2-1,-,TGTGCCAGCCGCCGCCCGGGGGACTCCTACAATGAGCAGTTCTTC,CASRRPGDSYNEQFF
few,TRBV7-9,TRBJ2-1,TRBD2,TGTGCCAGCAGCTTAGCACTAGCGGGAGAGGATGAGCAGTTCTTC,CASSLALAGEDEQFF
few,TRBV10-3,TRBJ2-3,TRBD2,TGTGCCATCAGTGGGCCCGGAAGACTAGCGGGGTCCACAGATACGCAGTATTTT,CAISGPGRLAGSTDTQYF
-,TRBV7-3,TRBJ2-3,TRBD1,TGTGCCAGCAGCCCTGGACAGGGTAACACAGATACGCAGTATTTT,CASSPGQGNTDTQYF
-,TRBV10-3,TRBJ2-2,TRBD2,TGTGCCATCGGTCTAGATGGGACTAGCGGGAACACCGGGGAGCTGTTTTTT,CAIGLDGTSGNTGELFF
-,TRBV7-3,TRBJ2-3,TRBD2,TGTGCCAGCAGCATTGGACTAGCGGGGTTCACAGATACGCAGTATTTT,CASSIGLAGFTDTQYF
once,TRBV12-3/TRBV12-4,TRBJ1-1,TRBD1,TGTGCCAGCAGGTGGACAGGGGTGGGTGAAGCTTTCTTT,CASRWTGVGEAFF
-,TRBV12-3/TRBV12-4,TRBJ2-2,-,TGTGCCAGCAGTCACCCAGGGACCGGCGTTGATTCCGGGGAGCTGTTTTTT,CASSHPGTGVDSGELFF
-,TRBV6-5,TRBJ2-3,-,TGTGCCAGCACTGCGTCGTACTCCACAGATACGCAGTATTTT,CASTASYSTDTQYF
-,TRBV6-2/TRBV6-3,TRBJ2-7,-,TGTGCCAGCAGTTACGACAAAACCTACGAGCAGTACTTC,CASSYDKTYEQYF
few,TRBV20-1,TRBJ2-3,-,TGCAGTGCTAGAGATCCTAGTGGTACTAGCACAGATACGCAGTATTTT,CSARDPSGTSTDTQYF
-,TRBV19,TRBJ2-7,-,TGTGCCAGTAGGGAGGCGGGAACCTACGAGCAGTACTTC,CASREAGTYEQYF
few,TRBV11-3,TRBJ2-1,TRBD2,TGTGCCAGCAGCTTAGGAGGGTTAGCGGGAGATGATGAGCAGTTCTTC,CASSLGGLAGDDEQFF
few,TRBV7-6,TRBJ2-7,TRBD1,TGTGCCAGCAGCTTAGCGACTAACGGGGAGACAGGGAAGTACTTC,CASSLATNGETGKYF
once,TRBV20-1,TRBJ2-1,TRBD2,TGCAGTGCTACGGGGCGGAGCGGGAGGGCCAATGAGCAGTTCTTC,CSATGRSGRANEQFF
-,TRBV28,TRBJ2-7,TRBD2,TGTGCCAGCAGTTCCGGGACTAGCGGTTACTACGAGCAGTACTTC,CASSSGTSGYYEQYF
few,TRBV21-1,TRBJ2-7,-,TGTGCCAGCTCAGGGACAGCCAGGCTCACCTACGAGCAGTACTTC,CASSGTARLTYEQYF
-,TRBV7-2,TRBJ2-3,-,TGTGCCAGCAGCCCAAGGACCCGCACAGATACGCAGTATTTT,CASSPRTRTDTQYF
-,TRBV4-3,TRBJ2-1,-,TGCGCCAGCAGCCAAGATCTGACAGCTGTTTCCTACAATGAGCAGTTCTTC,CASSQDLTAVSYNEQFF
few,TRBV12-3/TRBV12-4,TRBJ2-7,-,TGTGCCAGCAGCTACGTGGGGATCGAGCAGTACTTC,CASSYVGIEQYF
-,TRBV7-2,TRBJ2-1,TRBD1,TGTGCCAGCAGCTGGGACAGGGGTTCCTACAATGAGCAGTTCTTC,CASSWDRGSYNEQFF
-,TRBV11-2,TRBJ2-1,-,TGTGCCAGCAGCTTAGTGTTCGGTATCTACAATGAGCAGTTCTTC,CASSLVFGIYNEQFF
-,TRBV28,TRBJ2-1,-,TGTGCCAGCAGTTTGGAGGGCGGACACAATGAGCAGTTCTTC,CASSLEGGHNEQFF
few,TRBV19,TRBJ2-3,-,TGTGCCAGTAGTATAGGGTCGACAGATACGCAGTATTTT,CASSIGSTDTQYF
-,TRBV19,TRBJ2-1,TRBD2,TGTGCCAGTAGTCAACAGGGCGGGGGGGCCTACAATGAGCAGTTCTTC,CASSQQGGGAYNEQFF